This T cell receptor beta chain is drawn from a study of early T cells in non-severe SARS-CoV-2 infection. In TCRdb, the 5' RACE reads were re-called with MiXCR into one record per CDR3 protein. The sample has roughly 70,000 distinct CDR3 sequences, around 14% seen once. The germline V gene has CDR1 LGHNA and CDR2 YNFKEQ. This CDR3 is built from 13 residues. Trimming removed 0 bases at V and 9 bases at J, with 11 bases between. The sample was whole blood. The V and J genes are TRBV4-2 and TRBJ1-1, with D maybe TRBD1 (5 bases). The sequence came from an adult who was a healthcare worker with PCR-confirmed SARS-CoV-2 infection or an uninfected control (not recorded which). As DNA, the CDR3 is TGTGCCAGCAGCCAAGATAGGGGATCTAAAGCTTTCTTT. Encoded protein: CASSQDRGSKAFF.